This T cell receptor (beta chain) is drawn from a study of blood T cell repertoires in COVID-19. About the study: Samples came from the United States, Italy and Spain, spanning acute and convalescent COVID-19.

Method: immunoSEQ multiplex PCR; TCRdb's copy keeps in-frame clones and lacks some. The repertoire holds roughly 170,000 clones, approximately 90% seen once, with 0.85% to 0.95% in the top ten. The ends were cut back, 6 bases at V and 10 bases at J, with 13 bases in the middle. There are 12 residues in the CDR3. Germline loops: CDR1 KGHSH, CDR2 LQKENI. Sequencing used peripheral blood. This chain links TRBV18 with TRBJ2-1; perhaps TRBD1 as D (5 bases). The source is a woman aged 18-30 years who had recovered from COVID-19. CDR3 coding DNA: TGTGCCAGCTCGTCAGGGTTTGGGGAGCAGTTCTTC. Amino acid sequence: CASSSGFGEQFF.